Listed here are 27 T cell receptor beta chains from one sample, sequenced in a study of CD8 T cells in ankylosing spondylitis. TCRdb reanalysed the 5' RACE reads using MiXCR and keeps one entry per CDR3 protein. The table lists about 260,000 distinct CDR3 sequences, 20% of them singletons. Sequenced material: blood, either unsorted or a sorted T cell fraction (not recorded which). Receptors originate from a male donor with ankylosing spondylitis or in good health (not recorded which).

This clonotype was picked up a small number of times. V is TRBV20-1 and J is TRBJ2-7, with D possibly TRBD2 on 5 matching bases. Trimming stripped 1 base from V and 2 bases from J, with 9 bases between. Germline V gene lookup returns CDR1 DFQATT and CDR2 SNEGSKA (reference sequence). The CDR3 covers 13 residues. The CDR3 loop reads CSARASTTYEQYV. CDR3 nucleotide sequence: TGCAGTGCTAGAGCTTCGACTACCTACGAGCAGTACGTC.

There are many counts of this clonotype. This chain links TRBV5-1 with TRBJ1-5; the D gene is possibly TRBD1 (5 bases). The V end was cut by 5 bases, the J end by 7 bases, with 13 bases between. The CDR3 extends over 13 amino acids. CDR1 and CDR2 (germline): SGHRS, YFSETQ. CDR3 bases: TGCGCCAGCAGGGCAGGGAGCGGACAGCCCCAGCATTTT. Translated: CASRAGSGQPQHF.

This clonotype was counted ten times or more. The chain combines TRBV20-1 with TRBJ2-2; 10 bases align to TRBD2. The trim removed 2 bases at V and 4 bases at J, leaving 7 bases unmatched. CDR3 size: 16 residues. Germline lookup yields CDR1 DFQATT and CDR2 SNEGSKA (reference sequence). CDR3 coding DNA: TGCAGTGCTAGACCCCTAGCGGGAGAAACCACCGGGGAGCTGTTTTTT. This translates into CSARPLAGETTGELFF.

In DNA, the CDR3 is TGTGCCAGCAGTGAAGCGCTCAGGGGCCAGACCCAGTACTTC. This codes for CASSEALRGQTQYF. The rearrangement joins TRBV6-1 to TRBJ2-5; D might be TRBD1 (6 bases). Germline CDR1 and CDR2: MNHNS and SASEGT. Between the trimmed V and J ends, which lost 0 bases and 6 bases, there was a span of 11 bases. CDR3 length: 14 residues.

The chain recombines TRBV4-2 with TRBJ1-2; maybe TRBD1 (5 bases). V lost 2 bases and J lost 8, with 21 bases in between. Germline-derived CDR1 and CDR2 are LGHNA and YNFKEQ. This CDR3 contains 16 residues. CDR3 loop: CASSQTNTGTVFGYTF. CDR3 in DNA: TGTGCCAGCAGCCAAACCAACACCGGGACCGTCTTCGGCTACACCTTC.

This clonotype has more than one count but fewer than ten. The chain recombines TRBV27 with TRBJ1-1; D is undetermined. There are 14 residues in the CDR3. The V and J ends lost 1 base and 3 bases respectively, with 9 bases between them. Germline V gene sequence: CDR1 MNHEY, CDR2 SMNVEV (reference sequence). CDR3 sequence reads: CASSLWGRDTEAFF. DNA for the CDR3: TGTGCCAGCAGTTTATGGGGAAGGGACACTGAAGCTTTCTTT.

Only a few counts were recorded for this clonotype. The chain combines TRBV13 with TRBJ2-1; D perhaps matches TRBD1 (6 bases). V lost 3 bases to trimming and J lost 4 bases, with 13 bases between them. The germline gives CDR1 PRHDT, CDR2 FYEKMQ (reference sequence). This CDR3 has 15 residues. Written as DNA, the CDR3 is TGTGCCAGCAGCTTCGAGGACAGCCCATACAATGAGCAGTTCTTC. Its protein is CASSFEDSPYNEQFF. The full variable domain, rest sourced from reference TRBV13 and TRBJ2-1, is AAGVIQSPRHLIKEKRETATLKCYPIPRHDTVYWYQQGPGQDPQFLISFYEKMQSDKGSIPDRFSAQQFSDYHSELNMSSLELGDSALYFCASSFEDSPYNEQFFGPGTRLTVL.

This clonotype was recorded a few times. The J gene is TRBJ2-1, the V gene TRBV12-3 or TRBV12-4, with 7 bases aligning to TRBD2. After removal of 5 bases from V and 12 bases from J, the junction contained 4 bases not matched to a gene. The CDR3 is 11 residues long. DNA for the CDR3: TGTGCCAGCAGTGCCGGCGGGGGGCAGTTCTTC. It specifies CASSAGGGQFF.

The V call is TRBV27, the J call TRBJ2-5, with 10 positions matching TRBD2. The ends lost 5 bases at V and 7 bases at J; junction bases unmatched: 4. This CDR3 contains 13 residues. The germline V gene encodes CDR1 MNHEY and CDR2 SMNVEV (reference sequence). The CDR3 DNA sequence: TGTGCCAGCAGTCTGGAGCGGGAGGGGACCCAGTACTTC. Amino acid sequence: CASSLEREGTQYF.

The rearrangement joins TRBV3-1 to TRBJ1-1; 12 nucleotides match TRBD1. There are 12 residues in the CDR3. Germline V gene sequence: CDR1 LGHDT, CDR2 YNNKEL (reference sequence). CDR3: CAAGTGGVEAFF. The CDR3 nucleotides read TGTGCGGCCGGGACAGGGGGCGTTGAAGCTTTCTTT.

The chain combines TRBV6-1 with TRBJ1-1; D uncertain. The germline gives CDR1 MNHNS, CDR2 SASEGT. The V gene lost 3 bases and the J gene lost 4 bases, with 12 bases spanning the gap. The CDR3 consists of 14 residues. CDR3 amino acids: CASSDLTPTTEAFF. The CDR3 region has the DNA TGTGCCAGCAGTGACCTAACTCCCACCACTGAAGCTTTCTTT.

The sample holds a few counts of this clonotype. The CDR3 sequence is CASSLFVRVSLEETQYF. The CDR3 nucleotides read TGTGCCAGCAGCTTATTTGTAAGAGTCAGTCTTGAAGAGACCCAGTACTTC. The chain joins TRBV7-9 to TRBJ2-5; the D is unclear. The V gene's germline CDR1 is SEHNR and CDR2 FQNEAQ (reference sequence). Trimming cost V 2 bases and J 3 bases, with 19 bases left between them. The CDR3 has 17 residues.

This clonotype was counted at least ten times. The chain joins TRBV29-1 to TRBJ2-1; a possible D gene is TRBD2 (5 bases). Trimming cost V 7 bases and J 4 bases, with 11 bases left between them. This CDR3 region has 12 residues. Germline assignment: CDR1 SQVTM and CDR2 ANQGSEA. The CDR3 is CSALRGYNEQFF. As DNA, the CDR3 is TGCAGCGCCCTACGGGGATACAATGAGCAGTTCTTC.

The chain joins TRBV25-1 to TRBJ1-1; 7 bases are shared with TRBD1. From germline, CDR1 is MGHDK and CDR2 SYGVNS. The CDR3 has 13 amino acids. The V and J ends lost 8 bases and 5 bases, in that order; junction bases with no gene match: 8. The CDR3: CASQTQGWTEAFF. For the CDR3, the DNA is TGTGCCAGCCAGACACAGGGGTGGACTGAAGCTTTCTTT.

The chain is built from TRBV11-2 and TRBJ2-1; no reliable D call. CDR3 length equals 13 residues. Trimming cost V 0 bases and J 5 bases, with 5 bases left between them. Germline values: CDR1 SGHAT, CDR2 FQNNGV. CDR3 amino acids: CASSLEAHNEQFF. The CDR3 nucleotides are TGTGCCAGCAGCTTAGAGGCTCACAATGAGCAGTTCTTC.

The chain carries TRBV5-1 and TRBJ2-5; the D call may be TRBD1 or TRBD2 (6 bases each). The CDR3 is 15 residues long. CDR1 and CDR2 (germline): SGHRS, YFSETQ. Between the trimmed V and J ends, which lost 4 bases and 5 bases, there was a span of 18 bases. CDR3 sequence reads: CASSMRGTQGETQYF. In nucleotides, the CDR3 is TGCGCCAGCAGCATGCGAGGGACTCAGGGGGAGACCCAGTACTTC.

Ten or more counts support this clonotype. This sequence joins TRBV12-3 or TRBV12-4 and TRBJ2-5; D is unresolved. V gave up 6 bases and J gave up 5 bases, with 7 bases separating them. This CDR3 is 11 amino acids long. CDR3 nucleotides: TGTGCCAGCAGCCAGAGGGAGACCCAGTACTTC. Protein product: CASSQRETQYF.

This clonotype was detected a few times. The rearrangement joins TRBV11-2 to TRBJ2-1; perhaps TRBD1 as D (5 bases). The germline V gene encodes CDR1 SGHAT and CDR2 FQNNGV. The CDR3 runs 16 residues. The V end was cut by 1 base, the J end by 2 bases, with 12 bases between. In nucleotides, the CDR3 is TGTGCCAGCAGCTTAGTGACAGCTCTAACCTACAATGAGCAGTTCTTC. It is translated as CASSLVTALTYNEQFF.

The sample holds many counts of this clonotype. The gene calls are TRBV29-1 and TRBJ2-5; D may correspond to TRBD1 or TRBD2 (6 bases each). This CDR3 has 12 residues. Germline CDR1 is SQVTM and CDR2 is ANQGSEA. V dropped 2 bases and J dropped 4 bases, with 8 bases sitting between them. The CDR3 sequence is CSVEKGGETQYF. The CDR3 bases are TGCAGCGTTGAAAAGGGGGGAGAGACCCAGTACTTC.

The chain combines TRBV12-3 or TRBV12-4 with TRBJ1-6; D is unresolved. Trimming stripped 1 base from V and 0 bases from J, with 7 bases between. The CDR3 sequence is 16 residues long. CDR3 region: CASSLGHSSYNSPLHF. The CDR3 DNA sequence: TGTGCCAGCAGTTTAGGACACAGCTCCTATAATTCACCCCTCCACTTT.

This sequence joins TRBV9 and TRBJ2-3, with D possibly matching TRBD2 (6 bases). V dropped 1 base and J dropped 6 bases, with 15 bases sitting between them. The CDR3 is 15 residues long. In germline, CDR1 is SGDLS, CDR2 YYNGEE. The CDR3 spells CASSVQGGGIDTQYF. CDR3 nucleotide sequence: TGTGCCAGCAGCGTACAGGGTGGGGGGATTGATACGCAGTATTTT. Using reference TRBV9 and TRBJ2-3 for the parts outside the CDR3, the full variable domain is DSGVTQTPKHLITATGQRVTLRCSPRSGDLSVYWYQQSLDQGLQFLIQYYNGEERAKGNILERFSAQQFPDLHSELNLSSLELGDSALYFCASSVQGGGIDTQYFGPGTRLTVL.

In its sample, this clonotype was seen a few times. The junction does not match germline at one end; this may be a read error. The gene calls are TRBV7-2 and TRBJ2-1, with no clear D. The CDR3 covers 11 residues. The germline V gene has CDR1 SGHTA and CDR2 FQGNSA. CDR3 coding DNA: TGTGCCAGCAGCTTAGGGATTAGCCGGCTTTTC. It is translated as CASSLGISRLF.

This rearrangement joins TRBV7-8 to TRBJ2-3, with 10 bases fitting TRBD2. This CDR3 has 15 amino acids. CDR1 and CDR2 (germline): SGHVS, FQNEAQ. V lost 4 bases, J lost 4 bases, and 5 bases stayed unmatched. The CDR3 DNA sequence: TGTGCCAGCAGCTCTTTAGCGGGAGGCTCAGATACGCAGTATTTT. Its protein is CASSSLAGGSDTQYF.

The chain couples TRBV5-1 to TRBJ2-5; the D gene could be TRBD1 or TRBD2 (6 bases each). CDR1 is SGHRS and CDR2 is YFSETQ in the germline V gene. Trimming took off 4 bases at V and 5 bases at J, with 12 bases between the two ends. This CDR3 is built from 13 residues. In DNA, the CDR3 is TGCGCCAGCAGCGGGGGGCGCCGGGAGACCCAGTACTTC. Amino acid sequence: CASSGGRRETQYF.

The rearrangement links TRBV7-8 to TRBJ1-1; D remains ambiguous. V lost 1 base and J 4 bases, leaving 13 bases between the germline ends. The CDR3 sequence is 15 residues long. Looked up from germline, CDR1 is SGHVS and CDR2 is FQNEAQ. The CDR3 DNA follows: TGTGCCAGCAGCTTAGAGCCCGCAGTTAGCACTGAAGCTTTCTTT. This sequence encodes CASSLEPAVSTEAFF. The full variable domain, its missing parts supplied by reference TRBV7-8 and TRBJ1-1, is GAGVSQSPRYKVAKRGQDVALRCDPISGHVSLFWYQQALGQGPEFLTYFQNEAQLDKSGLPSDRFFAERPEGSVSTLKIQRTQQEDSAVYLCASSLEPAVSTEAFFGQGTRLTVV.

The rearrangement links TRBV7-3 to TRBJ2-1; 14 bases agree with TRBD2. The ends lost 2 bases at V and 7 bases at J; junction bases unmatched: 4. Germline V CDR1 and CDR2: SGHTA, FQGTGA. The CDR3 is 16 amino acids. The CDR3 DNA is TGTGCCAGCAGCTTAGGGACTAGCGGGAGCGGGAATGAGCAGTTCTTC. It specifies CASSLGTSGSGNEQFF. The entire variable domain, with the rest obtained from reference TRBV7-3 and TRBJ2-1, is as follows: GAGVSQTPSNKVTEKGKYVELRCDPISGHTALYWYRQSLGQGPEFLIYFQGTGAADDSGLPNDRFFAVRPEGSVSTLKIQRTERGDSAVYLCASSLGTSGSGNEQFFGPGTRLTVL.

The rearrangement links TRBV5-1 to TRBJ1-4; D is uncertain. Looked up from germline, CDR1 is SGHRS and CDR2 is YFSETQ. The V end lost 0 bases, the J end lost 8 bases, and 11 bases lay between the germline ends. There are 14 residues in the CDR3. Here the CDR3 reads CASSLGTLGEKLFF. DNA of the CDR3: TGCGCCAGCAGCTTGGGCACCCTGGGCGAAAAACTGTTTTTT.